This T cell receptor beta chain was documented in a study of neurological immune-mediated disorders. Study-wide results and caveats: Levels of TCR clonal expansion peaked in HTLV-1-associated myelopathy and reached their lowest in multiple sclerosis, under those of healthy controls. Phylogenetic grouping put 18 of 34 multiple sclerosis patients' repertoires into one related-CDR3 cluster, a possible signature.

PBMCs stored at -80 C, 2 million in total, were the source of the unsorted libraries. On this clonotype itself: Its target is not known.

Template-switch 5'RACE cDNA synthesis added a 10-nucleotide unique molecular identifier. TCRdb ran MiXCR on the 5' RACE reads and lists one entry per CDR3 protein. The sample lists about 66,000 distinct CDR3 sequences, around 3.9% occurring once. Input material: PBMCs. This TCR was sampled from a man aged 25 to 40 with multiple sclerosis.

The CDR3 nucleotides read TGTGCAAGTCGCTTACGTCAAGAGGGGGGAGAAAACACCGGGGAGCTGTTTTTT. It is translated as CASRLRQEGGENTGELFF. The rearrangement links TRBV12-2 to TRBJ2-2; TRBD1 is the table's D call and was not checked against the DNA. TRBV12-2 is given as a pseudogene. This CDR3 has 18 residues.